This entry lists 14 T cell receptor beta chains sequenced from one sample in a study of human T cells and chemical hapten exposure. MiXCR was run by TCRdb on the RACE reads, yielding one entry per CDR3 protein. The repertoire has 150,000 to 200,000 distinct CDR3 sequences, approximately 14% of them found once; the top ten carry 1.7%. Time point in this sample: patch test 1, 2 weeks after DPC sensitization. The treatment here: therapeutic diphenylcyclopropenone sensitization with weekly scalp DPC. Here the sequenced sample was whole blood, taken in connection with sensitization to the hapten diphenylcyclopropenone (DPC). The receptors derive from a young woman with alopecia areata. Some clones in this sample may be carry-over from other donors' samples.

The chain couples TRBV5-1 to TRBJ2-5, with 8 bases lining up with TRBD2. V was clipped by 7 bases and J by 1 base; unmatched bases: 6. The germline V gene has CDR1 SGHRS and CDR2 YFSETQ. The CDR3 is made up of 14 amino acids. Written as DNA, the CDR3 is TGCGCCAGCCGGAGCGGGAGTGTCCAAGAGACCCAGTACTTC. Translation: CASRSGSVQETQYF.

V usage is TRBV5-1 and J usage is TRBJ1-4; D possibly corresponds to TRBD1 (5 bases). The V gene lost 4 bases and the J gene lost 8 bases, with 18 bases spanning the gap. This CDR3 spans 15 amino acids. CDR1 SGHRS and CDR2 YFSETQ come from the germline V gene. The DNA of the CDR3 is TGCGCCAGCAGCCCTGGGACTCCTGCGGGCGAAAAACTGTTTTTT. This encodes CASSPGTPAGEKLFF.

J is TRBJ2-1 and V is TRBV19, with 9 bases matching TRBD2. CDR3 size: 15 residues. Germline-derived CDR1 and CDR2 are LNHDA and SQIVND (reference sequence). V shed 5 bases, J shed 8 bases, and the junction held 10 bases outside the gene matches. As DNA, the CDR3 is TGTGCCAGTAGTTGGGTGGCTAGCGGGAAGGATGAGCAGTTCTTC. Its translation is CASSWVASGKDEQFF.

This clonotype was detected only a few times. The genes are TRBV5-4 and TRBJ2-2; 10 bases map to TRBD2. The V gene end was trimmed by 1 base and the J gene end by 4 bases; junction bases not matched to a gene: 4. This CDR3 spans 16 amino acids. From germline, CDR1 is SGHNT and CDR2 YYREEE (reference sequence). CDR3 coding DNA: TGTGCCAGCAGCTTGAATCCTAGCGGGGGCACCGGGGAGCTGTTTTTT. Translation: CASSLNPSGGTGELFF. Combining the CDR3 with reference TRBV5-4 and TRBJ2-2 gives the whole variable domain ETGVTQSPTHLIKTRGQQVTLRCSSQSGHNTVSWYQQALGQGPQFIFQYYREEENGRGNFPPRFSGLQFPNYSSELNVNALELDDSALYLCASSLNPSGGTGELFFGEGSRLTVL.

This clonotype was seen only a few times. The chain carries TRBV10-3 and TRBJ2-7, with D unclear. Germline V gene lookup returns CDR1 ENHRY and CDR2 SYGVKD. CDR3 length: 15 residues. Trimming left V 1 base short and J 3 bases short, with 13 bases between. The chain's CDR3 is CAISELTVSSYEQYF. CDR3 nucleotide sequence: TGTGCCATCAGTGAGTTGACCGTCTCCAGCTACGAGCAGTACTTC.

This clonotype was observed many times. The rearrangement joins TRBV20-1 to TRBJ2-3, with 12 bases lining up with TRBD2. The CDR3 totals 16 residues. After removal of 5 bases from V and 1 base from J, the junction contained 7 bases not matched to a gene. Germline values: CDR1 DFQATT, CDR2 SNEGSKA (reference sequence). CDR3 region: CSASLRLAGGTDTQYF. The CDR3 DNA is TGCAGTGCTTCGTTGCGACTAGCGGGGGGCACAGATACGCAGTATTTT.

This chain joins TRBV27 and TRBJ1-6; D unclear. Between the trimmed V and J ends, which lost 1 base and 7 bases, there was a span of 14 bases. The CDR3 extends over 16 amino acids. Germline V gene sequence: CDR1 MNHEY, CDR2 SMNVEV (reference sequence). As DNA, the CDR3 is TGTGCCAGCAGTTTATTTTCGCGCGGGGTGAATTCACCCCTCCACTTT. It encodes CASSLFSRGVNSPLHF.

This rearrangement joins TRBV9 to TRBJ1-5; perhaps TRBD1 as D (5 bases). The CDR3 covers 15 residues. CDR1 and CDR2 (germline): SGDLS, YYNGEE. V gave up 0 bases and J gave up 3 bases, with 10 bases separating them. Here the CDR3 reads CASSVGGTLNQPQHF. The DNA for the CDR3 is TGTGCCAGCAGCGTAGGGGGGACCCTCAATCAGCCCCAGCATTTT.

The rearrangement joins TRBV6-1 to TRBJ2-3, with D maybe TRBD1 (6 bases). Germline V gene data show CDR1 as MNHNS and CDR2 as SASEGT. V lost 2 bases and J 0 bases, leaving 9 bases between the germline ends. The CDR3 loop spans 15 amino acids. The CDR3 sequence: CASSESQGSTDTQYF. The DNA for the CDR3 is TGTGCCAGCAGTGAAAGCCAGGGGAGCACAGATACGCAGTATTTT.

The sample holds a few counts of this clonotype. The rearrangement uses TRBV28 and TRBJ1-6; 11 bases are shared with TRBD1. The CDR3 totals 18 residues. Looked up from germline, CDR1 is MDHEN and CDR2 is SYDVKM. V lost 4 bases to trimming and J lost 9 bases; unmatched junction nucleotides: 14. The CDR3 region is CASSSFGDRGILGSPLHF. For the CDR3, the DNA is TGTGCCAGCAGTTCCTTCGGGGACAGGGGGATTTTAGGTTCACCCCTCCACTTT.

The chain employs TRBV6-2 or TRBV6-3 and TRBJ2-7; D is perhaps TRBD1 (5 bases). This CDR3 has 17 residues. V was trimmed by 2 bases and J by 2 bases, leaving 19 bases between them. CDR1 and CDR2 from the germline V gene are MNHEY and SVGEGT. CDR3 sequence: CASSYAVRTKGTYEQYF. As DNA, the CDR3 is TGTGCCAGCAGTTACGCCGTTAGGACCAAGGGGACCTACGAGCAGTACTTC.

In DNA form, the CDR3 reads TGTGCCAGCAGCGCGGTTGGGGGGCGAGCCTACAATGAGCAGTTCTTC. Translation: CASSAVGGRAYNEQFF. This chain joins TRBV7-9 and TRBJ2-1; TRBD1 or TRBD2 may be the D gene (6 bases each). CDR1 and CDR2 from the germline V gene are SEHNR and FQNEAQ (reference sequence). The CDR3 runs to 16 residues. V lost 5 bases to trimming and J lost 2 bases, with 16 bases between them. The complete variable domain, with remaining parts taken from reference TRBV7-9 and TRBJ2-1, reads DTGVSQNPRHKITKRGQNVTFRCDPISEHNRLYWYRQTLGQGPEFLTYFQNEAQLEKSRLLSDRFSAERPKGSFSTLEIQRTEQGDSAMYLCASSAVGGRAYNEQFFGPGTRLTVL.

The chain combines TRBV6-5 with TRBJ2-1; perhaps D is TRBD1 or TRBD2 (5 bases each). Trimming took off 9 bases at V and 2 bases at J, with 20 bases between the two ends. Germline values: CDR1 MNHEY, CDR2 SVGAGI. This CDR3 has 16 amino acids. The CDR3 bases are TGTGCCAGTTTTGGTCCCGGGGCAGGGACCTACAATGAGCAGTTCTTC. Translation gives CASFGPGAGTYNEQFF.

This CDR3 reads CASSLGLAGGRVLNEQFF. The CDR3 nucleotides read TGTGCCAGCAGCTTGGGGCTAGCGGGGGGCCGAGTTTTGAATGAGCAGTTCTTC. The genes are TRBV7-2 and TRBJ2-1; 11 bases agree with TRBD2. The CDR3 is made up of 18 amino acids. Germline V lookup: CDR1 SGHTA, CDR2 FQGNSA. With V trimmed by 3 bases and J by 7 bases, 14 bases remained unmatched.